The clone carrying this T cell receptor beta chain was observed a few times. What it binds is unknown. Researchers used the Oncomine TCR Beta short-read assay to sequence DNA from cultured CD4+ T cells. Genomic DNA was isolated from CD4+ T cells that had been cultured. MiXCR, run by TCRdb on the PCR reads, gives a single entry per CDR3 protein. The sample carries 15,000 or so distinct CDR3 sequences, over 45% recorded once. This sample is part of a study of vaccination and CD4 T cells after COVID-19. Whole-study context: Spike peptides, overlapping and drawn from SARS-CoV-2, HCoV-NL63, HCoV-OC43 and HCoV-229E, were used to stimulate cells.

Treatment indicated: roughly nine-day PBMC culture with coronavirus spike peptide pools or control peptides (ViraFEST assay). Peptide pool stimulation in ViraFEST expanded antigen-specific T cells, whose TCRs were then sequenced. V lost 1 base to trimming and J lost 6 bases, with 7 bases between them. The CDR3 loop spans 13 amino acids. The germline V gene encodes CDR1 SGHAT and CDR2 FQNNGV. General study findings and limits: The median SARS-CoV-2-reactive clonotype number increased from around 20 to 38, without statistical significance.

The receptor comes from a human donor with COVID-19. The V call is TRBV11-2, the J call TRBJ1-5; D not resolved. The sequenced sample was cultured CD4+ T cells from blood, obtained after SARS-CoV-2 vaccination. CDR3 nucleotide sequence: TGTGCCAGCAGCTTAGGACCGAGTCAGCCCCAGCATTTT. Protein: CASSLGPSQPQHF.